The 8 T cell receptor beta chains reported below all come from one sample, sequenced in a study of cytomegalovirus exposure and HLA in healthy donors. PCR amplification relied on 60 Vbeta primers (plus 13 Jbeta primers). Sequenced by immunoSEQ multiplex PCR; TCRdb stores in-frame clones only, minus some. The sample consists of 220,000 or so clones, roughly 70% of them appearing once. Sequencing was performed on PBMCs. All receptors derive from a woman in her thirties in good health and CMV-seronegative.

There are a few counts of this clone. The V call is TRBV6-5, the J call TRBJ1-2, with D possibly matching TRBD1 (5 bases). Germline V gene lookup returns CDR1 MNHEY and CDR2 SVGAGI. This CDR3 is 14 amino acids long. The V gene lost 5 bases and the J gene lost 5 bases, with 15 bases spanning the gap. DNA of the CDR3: TGTGCCAGCAGTGGAAGGGGTACCTCATATGGCTACACCTTC. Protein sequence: CASSGRGTSYGYTF.

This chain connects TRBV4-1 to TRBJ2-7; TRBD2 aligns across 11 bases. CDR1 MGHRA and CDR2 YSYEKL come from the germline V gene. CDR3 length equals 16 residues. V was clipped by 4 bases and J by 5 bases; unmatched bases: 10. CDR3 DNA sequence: TGCGCCAGCAGCCCCCTGGCAACTAGCGGGAGTAACGAGCAGTACTTC. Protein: CASSPLATSGSNEQYF.

The CDR3 region has the DNA TGTGCCTGGAGTGGCGGAGGCAGGGGAGCCTACGAGCAGTACTTC. Translation gives CAWSGGGRGAYEQYF. This chain joins TRBV30 and TRBJ2-7, with TRBD1 as a possible D gene (6 bases). Germline V gene data show CDR1 as GTSNPN and CDR2 as SVGIG (reference sequence). Trimming cost V 1 base and J 2 bases, with 15 bases left between them. The CDR3 length is 15 residues.

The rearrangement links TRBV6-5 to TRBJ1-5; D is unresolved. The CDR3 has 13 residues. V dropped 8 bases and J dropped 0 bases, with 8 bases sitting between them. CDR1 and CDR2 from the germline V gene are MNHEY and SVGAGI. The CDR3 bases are TGTGCCAGCCGCCCGGGTAGCAATCAGCCCCAGCATTTT. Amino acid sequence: CASRPGSNQPQHF.

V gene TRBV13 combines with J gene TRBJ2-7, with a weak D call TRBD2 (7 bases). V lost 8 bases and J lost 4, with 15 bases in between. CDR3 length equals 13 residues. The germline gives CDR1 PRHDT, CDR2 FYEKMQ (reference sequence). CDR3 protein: CASSGEGGYEQYF. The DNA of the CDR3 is TGTGCCAGCTCCGGCGAGGGGGGGTACGAGCAGTACTTC. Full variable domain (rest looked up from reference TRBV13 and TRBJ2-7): AAGVIQSPRHLIKEKRETATLKCYPIPRHDTVYWYQQGPGQDPQFLISFYEKMQSDKGSIPDRFSAQQFSDYHSELNMSSLELGDSALYFCASSGEGGYEQYFGPGTRLTVT.

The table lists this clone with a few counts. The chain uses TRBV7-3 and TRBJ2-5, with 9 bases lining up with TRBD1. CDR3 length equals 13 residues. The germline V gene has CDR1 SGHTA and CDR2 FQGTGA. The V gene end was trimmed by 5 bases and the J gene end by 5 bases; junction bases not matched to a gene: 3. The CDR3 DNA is TGTGCCAGCAGCCGAGGACAGGGGGAGACCCAGTACTTC. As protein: CASSRGQGETQYF.

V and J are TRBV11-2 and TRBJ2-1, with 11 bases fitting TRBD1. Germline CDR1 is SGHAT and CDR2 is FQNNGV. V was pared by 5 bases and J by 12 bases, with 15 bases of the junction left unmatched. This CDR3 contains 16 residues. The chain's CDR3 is CASSHGRDRGGLGQFF. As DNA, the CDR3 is TGTGCCAGCAGCCACGGAAGGGACAGGGGGGGGTTGGGGCAGTTCTTC.

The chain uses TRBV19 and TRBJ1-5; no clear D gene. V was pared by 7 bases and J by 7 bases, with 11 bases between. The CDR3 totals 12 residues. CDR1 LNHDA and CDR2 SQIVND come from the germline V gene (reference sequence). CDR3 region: CASTGARQPQHF. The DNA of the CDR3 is TGTGCCAGTACAGGCGCCAGACAGCCCCAGCATTTT.